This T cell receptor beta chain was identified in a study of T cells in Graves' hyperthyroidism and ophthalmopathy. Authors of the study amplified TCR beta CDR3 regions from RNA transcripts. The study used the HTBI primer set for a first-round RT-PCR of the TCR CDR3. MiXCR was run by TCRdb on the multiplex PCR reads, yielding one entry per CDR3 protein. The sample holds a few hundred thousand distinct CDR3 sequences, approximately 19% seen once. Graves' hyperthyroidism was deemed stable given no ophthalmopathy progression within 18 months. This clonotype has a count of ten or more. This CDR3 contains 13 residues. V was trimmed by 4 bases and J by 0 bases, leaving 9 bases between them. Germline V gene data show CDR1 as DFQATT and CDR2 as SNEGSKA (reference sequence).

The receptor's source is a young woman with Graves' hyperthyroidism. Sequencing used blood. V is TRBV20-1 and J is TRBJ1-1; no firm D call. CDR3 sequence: CSAILPMNTEAFF. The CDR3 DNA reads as TGCAGTGCTATCCTCCCAATGAACACTGAAGCTTTCTTT.